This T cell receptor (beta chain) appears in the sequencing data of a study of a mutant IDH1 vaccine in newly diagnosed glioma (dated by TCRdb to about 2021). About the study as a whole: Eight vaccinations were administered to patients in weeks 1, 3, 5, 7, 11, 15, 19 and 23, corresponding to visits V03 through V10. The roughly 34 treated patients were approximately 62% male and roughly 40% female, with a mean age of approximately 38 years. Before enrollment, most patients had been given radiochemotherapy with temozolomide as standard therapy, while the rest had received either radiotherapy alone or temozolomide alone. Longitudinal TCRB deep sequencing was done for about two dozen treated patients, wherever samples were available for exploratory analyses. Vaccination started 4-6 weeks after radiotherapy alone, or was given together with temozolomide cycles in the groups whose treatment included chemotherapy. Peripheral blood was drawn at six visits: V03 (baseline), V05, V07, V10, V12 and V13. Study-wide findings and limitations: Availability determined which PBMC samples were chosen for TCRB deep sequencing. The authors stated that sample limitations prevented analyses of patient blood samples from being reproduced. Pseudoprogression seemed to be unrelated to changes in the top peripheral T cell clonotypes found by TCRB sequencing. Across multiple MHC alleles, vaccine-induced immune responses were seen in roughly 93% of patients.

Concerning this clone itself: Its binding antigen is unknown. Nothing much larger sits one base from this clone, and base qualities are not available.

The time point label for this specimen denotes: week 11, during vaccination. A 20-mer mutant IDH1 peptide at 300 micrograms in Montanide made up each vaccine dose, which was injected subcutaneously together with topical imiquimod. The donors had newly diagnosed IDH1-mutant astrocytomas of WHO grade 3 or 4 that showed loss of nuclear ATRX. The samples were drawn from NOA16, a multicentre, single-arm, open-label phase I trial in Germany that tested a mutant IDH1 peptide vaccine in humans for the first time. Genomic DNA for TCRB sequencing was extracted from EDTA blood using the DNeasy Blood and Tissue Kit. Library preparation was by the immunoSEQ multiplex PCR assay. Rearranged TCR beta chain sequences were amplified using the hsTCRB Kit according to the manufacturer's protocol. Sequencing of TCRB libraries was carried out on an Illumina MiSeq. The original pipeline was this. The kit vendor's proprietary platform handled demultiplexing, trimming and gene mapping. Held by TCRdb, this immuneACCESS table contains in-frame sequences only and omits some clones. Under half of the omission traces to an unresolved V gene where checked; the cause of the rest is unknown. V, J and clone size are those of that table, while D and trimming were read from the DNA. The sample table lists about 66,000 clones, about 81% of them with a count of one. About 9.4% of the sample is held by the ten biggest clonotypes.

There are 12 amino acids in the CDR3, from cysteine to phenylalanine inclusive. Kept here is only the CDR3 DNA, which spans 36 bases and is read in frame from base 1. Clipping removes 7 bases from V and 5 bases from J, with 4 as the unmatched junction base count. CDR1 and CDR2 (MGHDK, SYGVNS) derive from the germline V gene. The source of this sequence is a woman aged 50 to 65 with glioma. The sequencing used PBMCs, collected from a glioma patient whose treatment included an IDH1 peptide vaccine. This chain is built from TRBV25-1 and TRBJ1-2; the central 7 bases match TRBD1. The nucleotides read TGTGCCAGCACGACAGGGTCATATGGCTACACCTTC. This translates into CASTTGSYGYTF.